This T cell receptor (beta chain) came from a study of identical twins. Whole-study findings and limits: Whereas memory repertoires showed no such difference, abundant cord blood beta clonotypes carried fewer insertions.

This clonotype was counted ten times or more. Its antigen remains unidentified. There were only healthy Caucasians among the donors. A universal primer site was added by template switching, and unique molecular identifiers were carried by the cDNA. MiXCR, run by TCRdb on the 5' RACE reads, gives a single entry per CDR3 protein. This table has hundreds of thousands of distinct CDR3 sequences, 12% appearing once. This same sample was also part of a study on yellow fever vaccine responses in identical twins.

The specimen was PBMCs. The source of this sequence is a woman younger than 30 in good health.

The CDR3 reads CASSYSNQRGLAGVPPSYNEQFF. In DNA, the CDR3 is TGTGCCAGCAGTTACTCGAATCAGCGCGGTCTAGCGGGAGTCCCGCCTTCCTACAATGAGCAGTTCTTC. The chain couples TRBV6-2 or TRBV6-3 to TRBJ2-1, with 10 bases identical to TRBD2. The germline V gene encodes CDR1 MNHEY and CDR2 SVGEGT. The V segment lost 0 bases and the J segment 1 base; nucleotides outside the gene matches: 21. The CDR3 covers 23 residues.